This T cell receptor beta chain was sequenced during a study of B cell selection in AIRE deficiency. Notes on the study in general: CDR3s were shorter in shared Treg sequences, reflecting few non-templated nucleotide insertions.

CD4+CD127+ cells were sorted as the conventional CD4 T cells. Original handling: Some 120,000 patient and 1.3x10^5 or so healthy donor in-frame TCRbeta sequences came from conventional T cells. TCRdb keeps only in-frame clones here, not all; method: immunoSEQ multiplex PCR. The DNA was the basis for D and trimming; V, J and clone size are from that table. The sample has under 30,000 clones; 95% to 98% are singletons. V dropped 5 bases and J dropped 2 bases, with 9 bases sitting between them. CDR3 length: 13 amino acids. Germline CDR1 and CDR2: SGHTA and FQGNSA. As for this clone: Its target is unknown.

V gene TRBV7-2 combines with J gene TRBJ1-2; D not resolved. This receptor was obtained from a human donor with AIRE deficiency. The sequenced sample was conventional CD4+ T cells sorted from PBMCs. The CDR3 DNA sequence: TGTGCCAGCAGCCCGACACAAAACTATGGCTACACCTTC. Translated, it gives CASSPTQNYGYTF.